This T cell receptor beta chain was identified in a study of cytomegalovirus exposure and HLA in healthy donors. Study information: Samples from HLA-typed donors yielded about 85 million unique TCRs in an early data release. Study outcomes and limitations: Common viral pathogens (according to a later analysis) appeared linked to several of the most significant clusters.

Everyone who donated was a healthy bone marrow donor. Nominally healthy donors were sampled, though unrecorded immune exposures were likely. The PCR contained 60 Vbeta and 13 Jbeta primers. Only in-frame clones appear in the TCRdb table, and some are missing; sequencing was by immunoSEQ multiplex PCR. The sample holds around 130,000 clones, about 70% seen once. The CDR3 length is 16 residues. With V trimmed by 4 bases and J by 4 bases, 11 bases remained unmatched. CDR1 is SNHLY and CDR2 is FYNNEI in the germline V gene. Worth noting for this clone: Its antigen is not identified.

The sequenced material came from PBMCs. The rearrangement joins TRBV2 to TRBJ2-7; the match to TRBD1 covers 9 bases. The receptor was derived from a woman in her sixties in good health and CMV-seropositive. The DNA for the CDR3 is TGTGCCAGCAGTGGGGGGACAGGGTCGTCGGAGTACGAGCAGTACTTC. Amino acid sequence: CASSGGTGSSEYEQYF.